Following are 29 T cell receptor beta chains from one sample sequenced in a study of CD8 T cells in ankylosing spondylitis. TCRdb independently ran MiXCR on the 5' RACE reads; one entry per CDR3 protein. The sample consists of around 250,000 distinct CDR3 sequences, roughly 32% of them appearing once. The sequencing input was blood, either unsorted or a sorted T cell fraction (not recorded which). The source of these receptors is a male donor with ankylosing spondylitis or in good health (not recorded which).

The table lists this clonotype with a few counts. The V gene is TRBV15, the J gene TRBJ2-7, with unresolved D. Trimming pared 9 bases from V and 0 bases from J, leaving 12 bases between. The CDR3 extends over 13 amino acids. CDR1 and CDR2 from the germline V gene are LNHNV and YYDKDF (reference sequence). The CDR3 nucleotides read TGTGCCACGTCGCTACTACGCTCCTACGAGCAGTACTTC. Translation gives CATSLLRSYEQYF.

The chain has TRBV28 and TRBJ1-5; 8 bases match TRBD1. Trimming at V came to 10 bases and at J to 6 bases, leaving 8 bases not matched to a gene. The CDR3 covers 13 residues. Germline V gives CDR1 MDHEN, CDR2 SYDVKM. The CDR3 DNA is TGTGCCACTGACAGGGGAGCGGGTCAGCCCCAGCATTTT. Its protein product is CATDRGAGQPQHF.

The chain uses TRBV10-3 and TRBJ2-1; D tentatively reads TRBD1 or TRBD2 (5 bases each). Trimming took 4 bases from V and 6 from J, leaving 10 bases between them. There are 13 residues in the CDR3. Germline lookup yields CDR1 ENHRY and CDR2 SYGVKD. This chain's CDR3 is CAISVQGRNEQFF. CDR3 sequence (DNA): TGTGCCATCAGTGTTCAGGGACGCAATGAGCAGTTCTTC.

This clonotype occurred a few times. The CDR3 sequence is CASSYSIWSGSYEQYF. The CDR3 DNA reads TGTGCCAGCAGTTACTCGATTTGGTCAGGCTCCTACGAGCAGTACTTC. The rearrangement links TRBV6-5 to TRBJ2-7; D remains ambiguous. The germline CDR1 and CDR2 sequences are MNHEY and SVGAGI. CDR3 size: 16 residues. The V and J ends lost 0 bases and 0 bases respectively, with 12 bases between them.

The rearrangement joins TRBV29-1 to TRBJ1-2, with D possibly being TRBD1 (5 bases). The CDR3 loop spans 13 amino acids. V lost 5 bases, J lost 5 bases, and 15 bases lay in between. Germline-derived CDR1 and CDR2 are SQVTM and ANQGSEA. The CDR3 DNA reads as TGCAGCGTTCCTAACGACAGAGAATATGGCTACACCTTC. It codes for CSVPNDREYGYTF.

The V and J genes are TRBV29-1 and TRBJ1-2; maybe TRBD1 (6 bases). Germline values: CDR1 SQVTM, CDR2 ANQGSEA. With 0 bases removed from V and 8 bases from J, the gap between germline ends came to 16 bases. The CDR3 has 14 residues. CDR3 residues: CSVEDRMGGQGYTF. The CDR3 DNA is TGCAGCGTTGAAGATCGAATGGGGGGGCAGGGCTACACCTTC.

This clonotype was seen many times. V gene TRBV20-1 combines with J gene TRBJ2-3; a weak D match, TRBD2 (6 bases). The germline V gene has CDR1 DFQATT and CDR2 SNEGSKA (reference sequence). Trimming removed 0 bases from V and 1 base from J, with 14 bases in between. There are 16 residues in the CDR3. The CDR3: CSARDQRAGGTDTQYF. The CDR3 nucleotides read TGCAGTGCTAGAGATCAGCGGGCTGGGGGCACAGATACGCAGTATTTT.

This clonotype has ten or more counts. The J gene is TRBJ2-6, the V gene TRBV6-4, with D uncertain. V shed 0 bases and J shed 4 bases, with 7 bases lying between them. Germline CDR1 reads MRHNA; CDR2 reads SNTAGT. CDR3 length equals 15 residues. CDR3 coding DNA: TGTGCCAGCAGTGACTCCCATACCGGGGCCAACGTCCTGACTTTC. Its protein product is CASSDSHTGANVLTF.

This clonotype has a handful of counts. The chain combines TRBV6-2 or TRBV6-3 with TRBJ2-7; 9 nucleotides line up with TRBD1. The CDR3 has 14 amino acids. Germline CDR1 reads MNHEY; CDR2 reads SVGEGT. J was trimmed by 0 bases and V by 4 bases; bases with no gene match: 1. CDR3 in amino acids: CASSWGQGSYEQYF. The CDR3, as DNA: TGTGCCAGCAGTTGGGGACAGGGCTCCTACGAGCAGTACTTC.

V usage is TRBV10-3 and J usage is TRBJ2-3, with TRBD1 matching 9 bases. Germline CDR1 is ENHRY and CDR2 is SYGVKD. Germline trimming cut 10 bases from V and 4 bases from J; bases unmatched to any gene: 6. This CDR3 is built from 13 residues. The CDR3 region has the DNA TGTGCCACCGGGGACAGGGAGGCAGATACGCAGTATTTT. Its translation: CATGDREADTQYF.

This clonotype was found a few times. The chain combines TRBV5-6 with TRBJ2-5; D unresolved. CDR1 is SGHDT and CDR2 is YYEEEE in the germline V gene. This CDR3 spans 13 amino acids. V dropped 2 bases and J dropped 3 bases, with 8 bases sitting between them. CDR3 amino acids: CASSFSLEETQYF. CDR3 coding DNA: TGTGCCAGCAGCTTTTCACTCGAAGAGACCCAGTACTTC.

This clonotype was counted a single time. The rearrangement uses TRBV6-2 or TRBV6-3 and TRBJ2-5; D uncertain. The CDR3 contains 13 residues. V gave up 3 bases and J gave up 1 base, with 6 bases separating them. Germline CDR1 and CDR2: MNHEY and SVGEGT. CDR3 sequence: CASSYRAQETQYF. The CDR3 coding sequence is TGTGCCAGCAGTTATAGGGCCCAAGAGACCCAGTACTTC.

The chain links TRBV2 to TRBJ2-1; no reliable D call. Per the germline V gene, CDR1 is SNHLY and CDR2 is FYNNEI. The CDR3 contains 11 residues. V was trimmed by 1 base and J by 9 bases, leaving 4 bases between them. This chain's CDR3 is CASSEDGEQFF. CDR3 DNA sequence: TGTGCCAGCAGTGAAGATGGTGAGCAGTTCTTC. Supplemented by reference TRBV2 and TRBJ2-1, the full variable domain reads EPEVTQTPSHQVTQMGQEVILRCVPISNHLYFYWYRQILGQKVEFLVSFYNNEISEKSEIFDDQFSVERPDGSNFTLKIRSTKLEDSAMYFCASSEDGEQFFGPGTRLTVL.

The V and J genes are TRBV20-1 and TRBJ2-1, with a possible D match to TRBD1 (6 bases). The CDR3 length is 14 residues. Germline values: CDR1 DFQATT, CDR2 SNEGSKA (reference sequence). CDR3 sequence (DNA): TGCAGCGGGCGAGGGGGAAGCTCCTACAATGAGCAGTTCTTC. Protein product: CSGRGGSSYNEQFF.

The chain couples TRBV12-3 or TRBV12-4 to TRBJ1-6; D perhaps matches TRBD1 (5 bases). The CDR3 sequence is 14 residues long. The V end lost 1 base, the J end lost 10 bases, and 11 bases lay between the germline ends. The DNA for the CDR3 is TGTGCCAGCAGTTTAGAGGTCGGGGGATCACCCCTCCACTTT. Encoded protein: CASSLEVGGSPLHF.

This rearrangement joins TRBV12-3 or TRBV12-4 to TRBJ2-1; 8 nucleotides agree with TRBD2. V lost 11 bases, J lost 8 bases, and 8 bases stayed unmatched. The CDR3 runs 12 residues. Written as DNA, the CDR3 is TGTGCCTTGGGGTCCGGGGGGGATGAGCAGTTCTTC. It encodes CALGSGGDEQFF.

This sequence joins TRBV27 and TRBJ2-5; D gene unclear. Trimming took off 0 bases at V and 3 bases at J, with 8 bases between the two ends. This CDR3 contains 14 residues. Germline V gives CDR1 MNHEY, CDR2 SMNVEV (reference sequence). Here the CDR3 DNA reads TGTGCCAGCAGTTTATCGTTCAGTAAAGAGACCCAGTACTTC. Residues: CASSLSFSKETQYF.

CDR3: CSVEDPGNTEAFF. The CDR3 DNA follows: TGCAGCGTTGAAGATCCGGGGAACACTGAAGCTTTCTTT. The chain recombines TRBV29-1 with TRBJ1-1, with D hard to call. V was trimmed by 0 bases and J by 1 base, leaving 6 bases between them. Germline loops: CDR1 SQVTM, CDR2 ANQGSEA. This CDR3 is 13 amino acids long.

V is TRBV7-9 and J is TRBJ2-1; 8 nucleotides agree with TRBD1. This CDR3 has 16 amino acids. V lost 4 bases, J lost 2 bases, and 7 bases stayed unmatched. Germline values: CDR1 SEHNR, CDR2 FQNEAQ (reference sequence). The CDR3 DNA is TGTGCCAGCAGCTCCAAAGGGGACAGGACCTACAATGAGCAGTTCTTC. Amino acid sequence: CASSSKGDRTYNEQFF. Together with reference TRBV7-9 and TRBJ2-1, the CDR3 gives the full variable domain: DTGVSQNPRHKITKRGQNVTFRCDPISEHNRLYWYRQTLGQGPEFLTYFQNEAQLEKSRLLSDRFSAERPKGSFSTLEIQRTEQGDSAMYLCASSSKGDRTYNEQFFGPGTRLTVL.

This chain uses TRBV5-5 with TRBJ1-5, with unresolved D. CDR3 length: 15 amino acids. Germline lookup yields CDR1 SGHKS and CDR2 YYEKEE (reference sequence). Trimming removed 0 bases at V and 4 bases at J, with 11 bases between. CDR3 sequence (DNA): TGTGCCAGCAGCTTGGTGACCGGGCCTAATCAGCCCCAGCATTTT. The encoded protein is CASSLVTGPNQPQHF.

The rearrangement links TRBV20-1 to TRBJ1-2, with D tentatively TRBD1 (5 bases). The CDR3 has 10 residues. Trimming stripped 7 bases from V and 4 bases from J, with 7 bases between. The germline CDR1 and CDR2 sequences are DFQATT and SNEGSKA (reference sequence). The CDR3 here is CSVRAYGYTF. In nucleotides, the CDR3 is TGCAGTGTCAGGGCCTATGGCTACACCTTC.

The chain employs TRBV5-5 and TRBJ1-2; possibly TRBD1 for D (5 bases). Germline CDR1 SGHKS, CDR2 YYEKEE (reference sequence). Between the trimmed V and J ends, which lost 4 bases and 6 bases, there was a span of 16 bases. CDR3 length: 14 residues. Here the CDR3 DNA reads TGTGCCAGCAGCCCAGAGGGGCAGGGTCATGGCTACACCTTC. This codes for CASSPEGQGHGYTF. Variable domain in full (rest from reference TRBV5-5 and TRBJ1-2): DAGVTQSPTHLIKTRGQQVTLRCSPISGHKSVSWYQQVLGQGPQFIFQYYEKEERGRGNFPDRFSARQFPNYSSELNVNALLLGDSALYLCASSPEGQGHGYTFGSGTRLTVV.

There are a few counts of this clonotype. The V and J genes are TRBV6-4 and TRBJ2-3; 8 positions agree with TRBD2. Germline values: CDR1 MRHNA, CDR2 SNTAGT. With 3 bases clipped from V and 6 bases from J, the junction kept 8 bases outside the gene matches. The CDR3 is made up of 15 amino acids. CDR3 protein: CASSEEAGAPDTQYF. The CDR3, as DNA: TGTGCCAGCAGTGAGGAAGCGGGGGCCCCGGATACGCAGTATTTT.

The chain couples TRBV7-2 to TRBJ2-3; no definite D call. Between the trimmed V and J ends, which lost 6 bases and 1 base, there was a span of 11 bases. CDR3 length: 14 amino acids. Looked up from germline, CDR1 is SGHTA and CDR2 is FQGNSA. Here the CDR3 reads CASRSNAGTDTQYF. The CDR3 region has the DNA TGTGCCAGCAGATCTAACGCGGGCACAGATACGCAGTATTTT.

The CDR3, as DNA: TGCAGTGCTCCGCCCCCGACTAGCGGGGACACAGATACGCAGTATTTT. It codes for CSAPPPTSGDTDTQYF. The chain has TRBV20-1 and TRBJ2-3; 11 bases map to TRBD2. Trimming at V came to 5 bases and at J to 2 bases, leaving 9 bases not matched to a gene. The CDR3 sequence is 16 residues long. The V gene's germline CDR1 is DFQATT and CDR2 SNEGSKA (reference sequence).

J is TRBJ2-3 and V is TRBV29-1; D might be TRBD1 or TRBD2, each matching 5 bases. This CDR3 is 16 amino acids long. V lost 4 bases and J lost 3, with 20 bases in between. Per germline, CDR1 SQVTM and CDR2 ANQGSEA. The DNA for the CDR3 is TGCAGCGTTGGGGCGGCGAGGGGAGTTTTTACAGATACGCAGTATTTT. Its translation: CSVGAARGVFTDTQYF.

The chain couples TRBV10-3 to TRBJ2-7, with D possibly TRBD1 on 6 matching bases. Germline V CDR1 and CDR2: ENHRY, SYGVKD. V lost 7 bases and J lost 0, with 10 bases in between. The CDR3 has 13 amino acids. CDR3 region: CAIMPGDSYEQYF. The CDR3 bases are TGTGCCATCATGCCAGGGGACTCCTACGAGCAGTACTTC.

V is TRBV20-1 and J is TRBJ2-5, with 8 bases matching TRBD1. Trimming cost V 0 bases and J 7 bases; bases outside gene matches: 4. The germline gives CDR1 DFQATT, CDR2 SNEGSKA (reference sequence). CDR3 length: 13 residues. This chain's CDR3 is CSARDQGAGTQYF. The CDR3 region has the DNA TGCAGTGCTAGAGATCAGGGGGCAGGGACCCAGTACTTC.

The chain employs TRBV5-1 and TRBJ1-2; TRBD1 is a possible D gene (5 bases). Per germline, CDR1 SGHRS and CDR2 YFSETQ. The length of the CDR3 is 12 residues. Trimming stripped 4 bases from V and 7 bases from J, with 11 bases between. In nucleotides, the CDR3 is TGCGCCAGCAGCCCGGCAGGGAGTGGCTACACCTTC. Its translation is CASSPAGSGYTF.